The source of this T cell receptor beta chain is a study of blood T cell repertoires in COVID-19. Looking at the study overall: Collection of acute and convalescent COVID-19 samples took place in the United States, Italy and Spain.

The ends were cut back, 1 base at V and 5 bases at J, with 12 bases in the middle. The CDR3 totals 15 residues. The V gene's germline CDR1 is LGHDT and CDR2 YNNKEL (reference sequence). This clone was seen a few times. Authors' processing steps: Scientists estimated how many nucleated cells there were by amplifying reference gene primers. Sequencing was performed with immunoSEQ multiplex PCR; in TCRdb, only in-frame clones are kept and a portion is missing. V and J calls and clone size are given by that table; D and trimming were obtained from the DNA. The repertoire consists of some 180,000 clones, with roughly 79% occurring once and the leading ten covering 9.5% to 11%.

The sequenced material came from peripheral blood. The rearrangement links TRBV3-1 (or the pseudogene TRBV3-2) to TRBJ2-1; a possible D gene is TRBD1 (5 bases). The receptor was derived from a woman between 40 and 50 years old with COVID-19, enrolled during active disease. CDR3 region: CASSQGAGQNNEQFF. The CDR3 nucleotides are TGTGCCAGCAGCCAAGGGGCAGGGCAAAACAATGAGCAGTTCTTC.